This TCR beta chain derives from a study of shared clonotypes between healthy human individuals. Every immunoSEQ plate was one replicate of a subset's evenly spread DNA. Method: immunoSEQ multiplex PCR; TCRdb's copy keeps in-frame clones and lacks some. The sample lists about 1 million clones, around 76% occurring once. This sequence was found in a man younger than 35 in good health. Sample: memory CD4+ T cells sorted from blood. The sample's subset: CD45RA-negative fraction.

The chain's CDR3 is CASSLLQENTEAFF. In nucleotides, the CDR3 is TGCGCCAGCAGCTTGTTACAGGAAAACACTGAAGCTTTCTTT. The genes are TRBV5-1 and TRBJ1-1; a possible D gene is TRBD1 (5 bases). This CDR3 is 14 amino acids long. Germline-derived CDR1 and CDR2 are SGHRS and YFSETQ. The ends were cut back, 1 base at V and 2 bases at J, with 9 bases in the middle.